What follows are 21 T cell receptor beta chains derived from one specimen sequenced in a study of cytomegalovirus exposure and HLA in healthy donors. Primers: 60 Vbeta forward and 13 Jbeta reverse. The protocol was immunoSEQ multiplex PCR, while the TCRdb copy is restricted to in-frame clones and leaves out a portion. The data contain some 190,000 clones, approximately 90% of them singletons. Source material: PBMCs. Receptors originate from a boy aged 2-9 years in good health and CMV-seronegative.

This sequence joins TRBV28 and TRBJ1-1, with D perhaps matching TRBD1 (6 bases). The V gene lost 5 bases and the J gene lost 4 bases, with 20 bases spanning the gap. The germline CDR1 and CDR2 sequences are MDHEN and SYDVKM. CDR3 length: 16 amino acids. CDR3 nucleotide sequence: TGTGCCAGCAGTCTTACTCAAGGGGGTATGGGCACTGAAGCTTTCTTT. The encoded protein is CASSLTQGGMGTEAFF. The full variable domain, in which reference TRBV28 and TRBJ1-1 provide the parts outside the CDR3, is DVKVTQSSRYLVKRTGEKVFLECVQDMDHENMFWYRQDPGLGLRLIYFSYDVKMKEKGDIPEGYSVSREKKERFSLILESASTNQTSMYLCASSLTQGGMGTEAFFGQGTRLTVV.

The J gene is TRBJ2-7, the V gene TRBV4-1, with D possibly matching TRBD2 (5 bases). The CDR3 covers 16 residues. Per germline, CDR1 MGHRA and CDR2 YSYEKL. V lost 1 base, J lost 2 bases, and 15 bases lay in between. For the CDR3, the DNA is TGCGCCAGCAGCCAAGTCCCCCGGACTGGCGCCTACGAGCAGTACTTC. Translated: CASSQVPRTGAYEQYF.

This clone was found once. The chain employs TRBV5-4 and TRBJ2-5; 8 nucleotides agree with TRBD2. This CDR3 spans 16 amino acids. Germline loops: CDR1 SGHNT, CDR2 YYREEE (reference sequence). Trimming cost V 2 bases and J 3 bases; bases outside gene matches: 9. CDR3 in DNA: TGTGCCAGCAGCTTTGGCCCCGCCGGGGGGGAAGAGACCCAGTACTTC. As protein: CASSFGPAGGEETQYF.

This sequence joins TRBV7-9 and TRBJ1-1, with TRBD1 as a possible D gene (6 bases). Germline assignment: CDR1 SEHNR and CDR2 FQNEAQ (reference sequence). The CDR3 is 18 residues long. Trimming left V 5 bases short and J 3 bases short, with 25 bases between. The CDR3 DNA sequence: TGTGCCAGCAGCGACAGATGGGCGGCAGGGGTTGTGGACACTGAAGCTTTCTTT. It specifies CASSDRWAAGVVDTEAFF.

V gene TRBV11-2 combines with J gene TRBJ2-4; D may be TRBD1 (5 bases). The CDR3 spans 16 residues. Germline V gives CDR1 SGHAT, CDR2 FQNNGV. Trimming shortened V by 5 bases and J by 1 base, and 15 bases separated the two germline ends. The CDR3 sequence: CASSLTGEAAKNIQYF. CDR3 in DNA: TGTGCCAGCAGCCTAACAGGAGAGGCGGCCAAAAACATTCAGTACTTC. Filled out from reference TRBV11-2 and TRBJ2-4, the complete variable domain reads EAGVAQSPRYKIIEKRQSVAFWCNPISGHATLYWYQQILGQGPKLLIQFQNNGVVDDSQLPKDRFSAERLKGVDSTLKIQPAKLEDSAVYLCASSLTGEAAKNIQYFGAGTRLSVL.

V is TRBV6-1 and J is TRBJ1-6; D gene ambiguous. The CDR3 is made up of 14 amino acids. V was clipped by 8 bases and J by 3 bases, with 11 bases between them. Germline loops: CDR1 MNHNS, CDR2 SASEGT. CDR3 sequence (DNA): TGTGCCAGCGGGGTAGCGAACTATAATTCACCCCTCCACTTT. This sequence encodes CASGVANYNSPLHF.

The chain uses TRBV6-6 and TRBJ2-7, with 11 bases matching TRBD1. The germline gives CDR1 MNHNY, CDR2 SVGAGI (reference sequence). Trimming at V came to 6 bases and at J to 5 bases, leaving 9 bases not matched to a gene. This CDR3 is built from 15 residues. DNA for the CDR3: TGTGCCAGCAGCACCCCGGGACAGGGGGTTCACGAGCAGTACTTC. It codes for CASSTPGQGVHEQYF.

J is TRBJ2-3 and V is TRBV6-1, with 8 bases lining up with TRBD2. The ends lost 2 bases at V and 5 bases at J; junction bases unmatched: 12. Germline V CDR1 and CDR2: MNHNS, SASEGT. The CDR3 covers 17 residues. The CDR3 loop is CASSEFSYGLAQDTQYF. CDR3 sequence (DNA): TGTGCCAGCAGTGAATTTTCCTATGGACTAGCCCAAGATACGCAGTATTTT.

The chain recombines TRBV5-1 with TRBJ2-2, with TRBD1 matching 8 bases. CDR3 size: 16 residues. Germline lookup yields CDR1 SGHRS and CDR2 YFSETQ. With V trimmed by 0 bases and J by 1 base, 2 bases remained unmatched. This CDR3 reads CASSLVGQGNTGELFF. DNA for the CDR3: TGCGCCAGCAGCTTGGTTGGACAGGGGAACACCGGGGAGCTGTTTTTT.

V usage is TRBV5-1 and J usage is TRBJ2-7, with 10 bases that match TRBD2. In germline, CDR1 is SGHRS, CDR2 YFSETQ. This CDR3 spans 17 amino acids. The V and J ends lost 2 bases and 1 base, in that order; junction bases with no gene match: 9. In nucleotides, the CDR3 is TGCGCCAGCAGCTTTGGACTAGCGGAGAGTATTTCCTACGAGCAGTACTTC. Its translation is CASSFGLAESISYEQYF.

This clone appeared a few times. V is TRBV6-5 and J is TRBJ1-1, with D perhaps TRBD1 (6 bases). With 4 bases removed from V and 1 base from J, the gap between germline ends came to 10 bases. The CDR3 runs to 14 residues. Germline CDR1 MNHEY, CDR2 SVGAGI. CDR3: CASSFGQTNTEAFF. In DNA form, the CDR3 reads TGTGCCAGCAGTTTTGGACAGACGAACACTGAAGCTTTCTTT.

V is TRBV19 and J is TRBJ1-3; unclear D gene. Germline CDR1 LNHDA, CDR2 SQIVND (reference sequence). The CDR3 length is 13 residues. The ends were cut back, 6 bases at V and 0 bases at J, with 6 bases in the middle. DNA for the CDR3: TGTGCCAGTAGGACTGACTCTGGAAACACCATATATTTT. Its translation is CASRTDSGNTIYF.

V gene TRBV5-4 combines with J gene TRBJ2-5, with D perhaps TRBD2 (6 bases). The J call is uncertain, as TRBJ2-7 better fits the DNA end. The germline CDR1 and CDR2 sequences are SGHNT and YYREEE (reference sequence). This CDR3 is built from 13 residues. CDR3 nucleotide sequence: TGTGCCAGCAGCAGGGACTCCCACTACGAGCAGTACTTC. Protein: CASSRDSHYEQYF.

The rearrangement uses TRBV5-1 and TRBJ1-2; no firm D call. This CDR3 is built from 13 residues. With 4 bases removed from V and 4 bases from J, the gap between germline ends came to 11 bases. Germline CDR1 SGHRS, CDR2 YFSETQ. CDR3 region: CASSPQTGYGYTF. The CDR3 nucleotides are TGCGCCAGCAGCCCACAGACCGGCTATGGCTACACCTTC.

This chain joins TRBV28 and TRBJ2-7; 11 bases line up with TRBD2. The CDR3 spans 17 residues. CDR1 MDHEN and CDR2 SYDVKM come from the germline V gene. The J segment lost 3 bases and the V segment lost 6 bases, leaving 13 bases of the junction unmatched. The CDR3, as DNA: TGTGCCAGCAGCGTAGGGGGACTAGCGGTTAGCAACTACGAGCAGTACTTC. Translation gives CASSVGGLAVSNYEQYF. Looking up the rest from reference TRBV28 and TRBJ2-7 gives the full variable domain: DVKVTQSSRYLVKRTGEKVFLECVQDMDHENMFWYRQDPGLGLRLIYFSYDVKMKEKGDIPEGYSVSREKKERFSLILESASTNQTSMYLCASSVGGLAVSNYEQYFGPGTRLTVT.

The chain recombines TRBV2 with TRBJ2-5, with TRBD2 as a possible D gene (6 bases). The assigned J gene may be wrong: the sequence end matches TRBJ2-7 better. The CDR3 sequence is 14 residues long. Germline loops: CDR1 SNHLY, CDR2 FYNNEI. The DNA of the CDR3 is TGTGCCAGCAGGGGGGGACGGGGCTTGGACGAGCAGTACTTC. Translating gives CASRGGRGLDEQYF.

The CDR3 loop reads CASSGQGLALNEQFF. CDR3 nucleotide sequence: TGTGCCAGCAGTGGCCAGGGACTAGCCCTCAATGAGCAGTTCTTC. This sequence joins TRBV28 and TRBJ2-1; 9 nucleotides match TRBD2. Germline assignment: CDR1 MDHEN and CDR2 SYDVKM. The CDR3 has 15 residues. Trimming at V came to 5 bases and at J to 6 bases, leaving 8 bases not matched to a gene.

This chain connects TRBV9 to TRBJ2-2; 9 bases fit TRBD2. The CDR3 sequence is 14 residues long. CDR1 SGDLS and CDR2 YYNGEE come from the germline V gene. The ends lost 5 bases at V and 7 bases at J; junction bases unmatched: 6. The CDR3 is CASSAGGPVGELFF. The DNA of the CDR3 is TGTGCCAGCAGTGCGGGGGGGCCGGTCGGGGAGCTGTTTTTT.

The chain links TRBV27 to TRBJ2-1; the match to TRBD2 covers 10 bases. The V gene's germline CDR1 is MNHEY and CDR2 SMNVEV (reference sequence). V was clipped by 4 bases and J by 6 bases; unmatched bases: 9. The CDR3 is 16 amino acids. CDR3 region: CASSSRVAGGVNEQFF. As DNA, the CDR3 is TGTGCCAGCAGTTCCCGGGTAGCGGGGGGTGTCAATGAGCAGTTCTTC.

This clone was found once. The V call is TRBV9, the J call TRBJ2-5; perhaps TRBD1 as D (5 bases). The J call may be in error: the DNA end matches TRBJ2-7 better. The CDR3 is 15 amino acids. Looked up from germline, CDR1 is SGDLS and CDR2 is YYNGEE. The CDR3 sequence is CASSVDGEGVYEQYF. The CDR3 DNA reads as TGTGCCAGCAGCGTAGACGGAGAAGGGGTATACGAGCAGTACTTC.

The rearrangement uses TRBV7-2 and TRBJ2-1; 8 nucleotides agree with TRBD2. There are 17 residues in the CDR3. The V and J ends lost 1 base and 7 bases, in that order; junction bases with no gene match: 12. CDR1 and CDR2 (germline): SGHTA, FQGNSA. In DNA, the CDR3 is TGTGCCAGCAGCTTAGATATTTCGGGAGGGCCGTGGAATGAGCAGTTCTTC. It specifies CASSLDISGGPWNEQFF.